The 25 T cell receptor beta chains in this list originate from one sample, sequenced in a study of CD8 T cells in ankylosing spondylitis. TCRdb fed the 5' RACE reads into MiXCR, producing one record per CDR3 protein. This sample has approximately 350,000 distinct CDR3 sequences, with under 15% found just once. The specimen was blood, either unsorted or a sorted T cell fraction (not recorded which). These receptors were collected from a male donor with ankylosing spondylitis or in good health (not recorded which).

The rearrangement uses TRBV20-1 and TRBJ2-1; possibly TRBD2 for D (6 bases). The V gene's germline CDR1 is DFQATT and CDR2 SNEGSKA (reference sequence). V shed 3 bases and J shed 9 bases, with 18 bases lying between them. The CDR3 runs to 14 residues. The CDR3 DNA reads TGCAGTGCTAGTTTTGGCGGGGTCGACGGTGAGCAGTTCTTC. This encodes CSASFGGVDGEQFF.

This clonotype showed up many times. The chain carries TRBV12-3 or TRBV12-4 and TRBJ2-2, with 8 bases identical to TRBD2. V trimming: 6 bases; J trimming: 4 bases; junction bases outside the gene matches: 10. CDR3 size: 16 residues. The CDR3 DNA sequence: TGTGCCAGCAGCCCCTCCAGCGGGGGTCGCACCGGGGAGCTGTTTTTT. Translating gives CASSPSSGGRTGELFF.

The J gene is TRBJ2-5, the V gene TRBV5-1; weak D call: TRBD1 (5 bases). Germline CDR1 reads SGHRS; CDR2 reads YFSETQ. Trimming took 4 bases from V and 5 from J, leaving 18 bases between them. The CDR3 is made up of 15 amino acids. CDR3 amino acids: CASSPEPDSPETQYF. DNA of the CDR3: TGCGCCAGCAGCCCTGAACCCGACAGCCCCGAGACCCAGTACTTC.

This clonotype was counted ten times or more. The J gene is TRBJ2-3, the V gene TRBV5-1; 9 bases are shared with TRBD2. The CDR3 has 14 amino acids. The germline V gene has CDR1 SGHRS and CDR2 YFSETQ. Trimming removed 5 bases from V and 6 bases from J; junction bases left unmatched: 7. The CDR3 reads CASSSGTSLDTQYF. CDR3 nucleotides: TGCGCCAGCAGTTCCGGGACTAGCCTTGATACGCAGTATTTT.

This CDR3 is CASSEVMSGGKGYTF. CDR3 DNA sequence: TGTGCCAGCAGCGAAGTAATGTCAGGTGGAAAGGGCTACACCTTC. The rearrangement links TRBV3-1 to TRBJ1-2; D not resolved. The CDR3 is 15 amino acids. Germline V CDR1 and CDR2: LGHDT, YNNKEL (reference sequence). The germline V and J ends were trimmed by 5 bases and 8 bases, with 21 bases remaining between them.

CDR3 region: CASSRLSGGGGELFF. CDR3 sequence (DNA): TGTGCCAGCAGCCGTCTTAGCGGGGGGGGCGGGGAGCTGTTTTTT. The chain links TRBV7-2 to TRBJ2-2, with 11 positions matching TRBD2. CDR3 length equals 15 residues. J lost 7 bases, V lost 5 bases, and 6 bases had no gene match. CDR1 is SGHTA, CDR2 FQGNSA, per germline.

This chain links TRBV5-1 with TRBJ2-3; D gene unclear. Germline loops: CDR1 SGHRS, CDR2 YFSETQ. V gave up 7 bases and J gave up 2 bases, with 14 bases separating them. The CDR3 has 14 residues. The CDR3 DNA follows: TGCGCCAGCGGTTCGATGGGCCCCACAGATACGCAGTATTTT. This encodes CASGSMGPTDTQYF.

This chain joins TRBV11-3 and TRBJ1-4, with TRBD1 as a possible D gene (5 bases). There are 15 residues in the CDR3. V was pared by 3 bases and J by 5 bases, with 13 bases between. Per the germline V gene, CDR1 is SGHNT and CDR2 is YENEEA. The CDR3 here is CASSFSRAQNEKLFF. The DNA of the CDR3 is TGTGCCAGCAGCTTCTCCAGGGCCCAGAATGAAAAACTGTTTTTT.

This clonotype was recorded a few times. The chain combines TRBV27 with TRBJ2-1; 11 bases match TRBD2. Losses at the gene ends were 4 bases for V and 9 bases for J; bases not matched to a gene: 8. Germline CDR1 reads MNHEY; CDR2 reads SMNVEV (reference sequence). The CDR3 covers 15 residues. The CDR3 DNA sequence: TGTGCCAGCAGTTATATAGCGGGAGGGAAGGGTGAGCAGTTCTTC. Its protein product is CASSYIAGGKGEQFF.

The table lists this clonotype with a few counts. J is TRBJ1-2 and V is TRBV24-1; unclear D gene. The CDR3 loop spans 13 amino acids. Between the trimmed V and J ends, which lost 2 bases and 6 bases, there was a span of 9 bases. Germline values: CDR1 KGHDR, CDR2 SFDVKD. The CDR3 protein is CATSDSHPDGYTF. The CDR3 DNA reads TGTGCCACCAGTGATTCCCACCCCGATGGCTACACCTTC.

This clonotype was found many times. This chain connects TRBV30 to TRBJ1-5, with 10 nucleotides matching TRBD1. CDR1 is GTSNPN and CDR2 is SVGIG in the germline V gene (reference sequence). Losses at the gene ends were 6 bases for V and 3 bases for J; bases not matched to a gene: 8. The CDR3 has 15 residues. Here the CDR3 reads CACRPGQGNNQPQHF. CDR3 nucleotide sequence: TGTGCCTGTCGGCCGGGACAGGGGAACAATCAGCCCCAGCATTTT.

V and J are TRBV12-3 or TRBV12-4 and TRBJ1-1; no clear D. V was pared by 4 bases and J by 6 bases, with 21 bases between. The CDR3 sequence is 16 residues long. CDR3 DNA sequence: TGTGCCAGCAGTTCCCAAGGGAGAGGCCTTTTGGCTGAAGCTTTCTTT. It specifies CASSSQGRGLLAEAFF.

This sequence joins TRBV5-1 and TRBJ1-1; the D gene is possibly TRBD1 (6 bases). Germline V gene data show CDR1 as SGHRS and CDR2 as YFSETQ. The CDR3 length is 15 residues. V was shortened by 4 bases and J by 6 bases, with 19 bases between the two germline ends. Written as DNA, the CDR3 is TGCGCCAGCAGCCCAGCCGGCACAGGGCGCGCTGAAGCTTTCTTT. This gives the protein CASSPAGTGRAEAFF. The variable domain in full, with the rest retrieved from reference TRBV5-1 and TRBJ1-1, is KAGVTQTPRYLIKTRGQQVTLSCSPISGHRSVSWYQQTPGQGLQFLFEYFSETQRNKGNFPGRFSGRQFSNSRSEMNVSTLELGDSALYLCASSPAGTGRAEAFFGQGTRLTVV.

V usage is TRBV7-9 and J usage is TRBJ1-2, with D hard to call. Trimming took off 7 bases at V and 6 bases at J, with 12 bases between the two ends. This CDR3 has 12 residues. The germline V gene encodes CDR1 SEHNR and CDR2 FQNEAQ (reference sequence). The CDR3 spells CASTIQENGYTF. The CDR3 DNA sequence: TGTGCCAGCACCATTCAGGAAAATGGCTACACCTTC.

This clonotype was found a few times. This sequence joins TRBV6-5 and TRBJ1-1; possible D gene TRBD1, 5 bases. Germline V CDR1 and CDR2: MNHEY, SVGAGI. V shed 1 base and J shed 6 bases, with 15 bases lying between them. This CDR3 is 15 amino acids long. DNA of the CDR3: TGTGCCAGCAGTTACTACGTAAGCCGGGGGGCTGAAGCTTTCTTT. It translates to CASSYYVSRGAEAFF.

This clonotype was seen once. The CDR3 here is CASSQEGGGMDYTQYF. As DNA, the CDR3 is TGTGCCAGCAGCCAAGAGGGGGGAGGTATGGACTATACGCAGTATTTT. This rearrangement joins TRBV4-2 to TRBJ2-3, with D maybe TRBD2 (6 bases). Deletions cut 0 bases from V and 7 bases from J, with 17 bases between. Per the germline V gene, CDR1 is LGHNA and CDR2 is YNFKEQ. This CDR3 is built from 16 residues.

The CDR3: CASSQDPEGEQYF. The CDR3 DNA is TGCGCCAGCAGCCAAGATCCGGAGGGCGAGCAGTACTTC. The chain is built from TRBV4-1 and TRBJ2-7, with D perhaps TRBD2 (6 bases). Trimming took 0 bases from V and 6 from J, leaving 9 bases between them. This CDR3 has 13 residues. Germline assignment: CDR1 MGHRA and CDR2 YSYEKL.

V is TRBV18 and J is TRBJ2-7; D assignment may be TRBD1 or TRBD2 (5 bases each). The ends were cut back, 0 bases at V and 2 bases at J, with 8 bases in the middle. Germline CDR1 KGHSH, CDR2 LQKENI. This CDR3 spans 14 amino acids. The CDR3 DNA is TGTGCCAGCTCACCACCGAGGGGCCCCTACGAGCAGTACTTC. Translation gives CASSPPRGPYEQYF.

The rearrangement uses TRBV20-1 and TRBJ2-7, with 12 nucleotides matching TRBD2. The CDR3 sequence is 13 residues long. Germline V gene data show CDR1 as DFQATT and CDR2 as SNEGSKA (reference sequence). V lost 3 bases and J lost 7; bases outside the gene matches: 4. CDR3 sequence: CSASGLAGGEQYF. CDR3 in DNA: TGCAGTGCTAGTGGTCTAGCGGGGGGGGAGCAGTACTTC.

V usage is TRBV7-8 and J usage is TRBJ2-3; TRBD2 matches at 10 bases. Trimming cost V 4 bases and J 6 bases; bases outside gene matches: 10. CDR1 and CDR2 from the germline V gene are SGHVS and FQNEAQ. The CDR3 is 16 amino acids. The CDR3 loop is CASSSLTSGRWDTQYF. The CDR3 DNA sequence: TGTGCCAGCAGCTCGCTGACTAGCGGGCGGTGGGATACGCAGTATTTT.

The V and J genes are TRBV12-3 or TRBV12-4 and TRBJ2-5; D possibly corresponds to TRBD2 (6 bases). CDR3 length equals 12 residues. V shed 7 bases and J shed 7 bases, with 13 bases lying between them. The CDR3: CASNLPGGTQYF. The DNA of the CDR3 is TGTGCCAGCAACCTACCCGGGGGGACCCAGTACTTC.

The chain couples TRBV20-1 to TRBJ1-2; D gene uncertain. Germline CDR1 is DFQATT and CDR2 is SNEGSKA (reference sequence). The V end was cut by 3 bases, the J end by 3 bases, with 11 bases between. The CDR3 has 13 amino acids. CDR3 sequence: CSASKGVDYGYTF. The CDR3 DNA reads TGCAGTGCTAGTAAGGGAGTAGACTATGGCTACACCTTC.

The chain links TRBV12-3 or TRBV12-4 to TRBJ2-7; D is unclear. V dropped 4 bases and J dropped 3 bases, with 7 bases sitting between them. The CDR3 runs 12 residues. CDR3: CASSSRNYEQYF. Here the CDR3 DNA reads TGTGCCAGCAGTTCCAGAAACTACGAGCAGTACTTC.

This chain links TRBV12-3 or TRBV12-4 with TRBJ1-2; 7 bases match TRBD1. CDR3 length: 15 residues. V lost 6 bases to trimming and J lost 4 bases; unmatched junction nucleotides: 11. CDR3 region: CASRRTGERLYGYTF. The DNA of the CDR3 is TGTGCCAGCAGACGCACAGGGGAGCGGCTCTATGGCTACACCTTC.

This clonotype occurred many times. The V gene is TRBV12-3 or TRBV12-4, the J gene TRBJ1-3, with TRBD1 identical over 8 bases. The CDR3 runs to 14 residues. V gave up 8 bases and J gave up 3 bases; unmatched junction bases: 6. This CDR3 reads CASPRQGLGNTIYF. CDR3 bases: TGTGCCAGCCCACGACAGGGGCTTGGAAACACCATATATTTT.